This T cell receptor beta chain was captured in a study of T cells in Graves' hyperthyroidism and ophthalmopathy. Using RNA transcripts as the source, TCR beta CDR3 regions were amplified. TCR CDR3 underwent first-round RT-PCR with the HTBI primer set. TCRdb re-derived calls from the multiplex PCR reads in MiXCR, one entry per CDR3 protein. Among around 610,000 distinct CDR3 sequences listed, under 15% were seen once. This clonotype was counted ten times or more. Deletions cut 3 bases from V and 1 base from J, with 12 bases between. Germline V gives CDR1 SEHNR, CDR2 FQNEAQ (reference sequence). This CDR3 has 15 amino acids. The study left out patients who had uncontrolled infection, other autoimmune disease, pregnancy or lactation.

This TCR came from a woman in her 40s with Graves' ophthalmopathy. The J gene is TRBJ1-1, the V gene TRBV7-9, with no clear D. Sequencing input: blood. Here the CDR3 reads CASSLFVPGNTEAFF. The CDR3 bases are TGTGCCAGCAGCTTGTTTGTACCGGGGAACACTGAAGCTTTCTTT.